This paragraph reports one T cell receptor beta chain. What it binds is unknown. This record comes from a study of shared clonotypes between healthy human individuals. Notes on the study in general: The study generally estimated greater richness for naive than memory subsets. The study drew on few donors, limiting represented genetic and exposure-history diversity.

The naive CD8 subset, CD45RO-negative cells positively selected for CCR7, excluded terminally differentiated effector memory CD45RA+ cells. Adults of Caucasian background living in Nashville, Tennessee made up all donors. Assay used: immunoSEQ multiplex PCR; TCRdb lists only in-frame clones, some missing. The sample includes about 2.2 million clones, over 85% seen only once; the top ten take roughly 1.7%. Trimming left V 3 bases short and J 0 bases short, with 22 bases between. This CDR3 comprises 19 residues. Germline CDR1 reads SEHNR; CDR2 reads FQNEAQ (reference sequence). The TCR comes from a man aged 18 to 29 in good health. Some clones in this sample may be carry-over from other donors' samples. The sequenced sample consisted of naive CD8+ T cells from PBMCs. This chain connects TRBV7-9 to TRBJ2-3, with D possibly being TRBD2 (6 bases). CDR3 loop: CASSLVWYGGESSTDTQYF. The CDR3 bases are TGTGCCAGCAGCTTGGTTTGGTATGGAGGGGAGTCGAGCACAGATACGCAGTATTTT.